The next 14 T cell receptor beta chains were all read from a single sample in a study of Ad26.COV2.S vaccination and SARS-CoV-2 variants. Treatment indicated: roughly 19 received Ad26.COV2.S at low or high dose, single or two shots; several received placebo; per-sample allocation not given. Specimens were obtained on day 63 following the first vaccine or placebo injection. Method: immunoSEQ multiplex PCR; TCRdb's copy keeps in-frame clones and lacks some. The sample contains about 350,000 clones, approximately 90% of which appear only once. Material: peripheral blood, obtained in a trial of Ad26.COV2.S vaccine versus placebo. These receptors were taken from a person between 18 and 60 years old who received the Ad26.COV2.S COVID-19 vaccine or a placebo.

This clone occurred once. The chain joins TRBV7-2 to TRBJ1-2; TRBD1 agrees at 8 bases. Trimming took 5 bases from V and 4 from J; bases not matched to a gene: 15. Germline-derived CDR1 and CDR2 are SGHTA and FQGNSA. CDR3 length equals 17 residues. The CDR3 reads CASSPGTGIFYRYGYTF. The CDR3 DNA reads as TGTGCCAGCAGCCCCGGGACAGGCATCTTCTATCGCTATGGCTACACCTTC.

This sequence joins TRBV4-2 and TRBJ2-7; D uncertain. Germline V gene sequence: CDR1 LGHNA, CDR2 YNFKEQ. The V gene lost 0 bases and the J gene lost 7 bases, with 16 bases spanning the gap. The CDR3 totals 15 residues. This chain's CDR3 is CASSQDLAPLWEQYF. The CDR3 DNA reads as TGTGCCAGCAGCCAAGATTTGGCACCACTTTGGGAGCAGTACTTC.

The genes are TRBV3-1 (or the pseudogene TRBV3-2) and TRBJ1-2; TRBD1 matches at 10 bases. The germline V gene has CDR1 LGHDT and CDR2 YNNKEL (reference sequence). The CDR3 is made up of 15 amino acids. The V gene end was trimmed by 4 bases and the J gene end by 7 bases; junction bases not matched to a gene: 9. CDR3 DNA sequence: TGTGCCAGCAGCCCCGGAGGACAGGGGGTAGGTGGCTACACCTTC. It specifies CASSPGGQGVGGYTF.

V gene TRBV28 combines with J gene TRBJ2-7; a weak D match, TRBD1 (5 bases). The CDR3 is made up of 12 amino acids. Trimming pared 2 bases from V and 4 bases from J, leaving 6 bases between. Germline CDR1 and CDR2: MDHEN and SYDVKM. CDR3 sequence reads: CASSLAGYEQYF. The CDR3 DNA follows: TGTGCCAGCAGTTTAGCAGGGTACGAGCAGTACTTC.

V gene TRBV6-6 combines with J gene TRBJ1-5; tentatively, D is TRBD1 (5 bases). This CDR3 has 16 residues. V was trimmed by 6 bases and J by 4 bases, leaving 19 bases between them. Germline assignment: CDR1 MNHNY and CDR2 SVGAGI (reference sequence). The CDR3 coding sequence is TGTGCCAGCAGATACGACAGCCCGAGATATAATCAGCCCCAGCATTTT. Encoded protein: CASRYDSPRYNQPQHF.

This clone was seen a few times. This sequence joins TRBV19 and TRBJ2-7; maybe TRBD1 (5 bases). With 1 base removed from V and 3 bases from J, the gap between germline ends came to 13 bases. Germline CDR1 reads LNHDA; CDR2 reads SQIVND (reference sequence). The CDR3 is made up of 15 amino acids. CDR3 amino acids: CASSIGWGRDYEQYF. CDR3 DNA sequence: TGTGCCAGTAGTATAGGATGGGGCAGGGACTACGAGCAGTACTTC.

The CDR3 region has the DNA TGTGCCAGCAGCCTTTTGATGGGACAGGGATCCTACGAGCAGTACTTC. Translation gives CASSLLMGQGSYEQYF. This rearrangement joins TRBV14 to TRBJ2-7; 9 positions match TRBD1. There are 16 residues in the CDR3. Per the germline V gene, CDR1 is SGHDN and CDR2 is FVKESK. V gave up 4 bases and J gave up 1 base; unmatched junction bases: 8.

The chain is built from TRBV13 and TRBJ2-7; possibly TRBD2 for D (5 bases). V was cut by 5 bases and J by 7 bases, with 12 bases left in between. This CDR3 has 12 amino acids. Germline lookup yields CDR1 PRHDT and CDR2 FYEKMQ (reference sequence). The chain's CDR3 is CASSPFPGEQYF. The CDR3, as DNA: TGTGCCAGCAGCCCTTTCCCGGGGGAGCAGTACTTC.

The V gene is TRBV27, the J gene TRBJ2-7, with TRBD2 matching 13 bases. After removal of 10 bases from V and 3 bases from J, the junction contained 6 bases not matched to a gene. The germline V gene has CDR1 MNHEY and CDR2 SMNVEV (reference sequence). This CDR3 is 14 amino acids long. The CDR3: CATRLAGGFYEQYF. CDR3 bases: TGTGCCACCCGACTAGCGGGAGGCTTCTACGAGCAGTACTTC.

The chain employs TRBV2 and TRBJ1-1, with a possible D match to TRBD1 (6 bases). CDR3 length: 12 residues. Trimming took off 6 bases at V and 10 bases at J, with 15 bases between the two ends. Germline V gene sequence: CDR1 SNHLY, CDR2 FYNNEI. The CDR3 reads CASRGTGSGAFF. CDR3 sequence (DNA): TGTGCCAGCAGAGGTACAGGGAGCGGAGCTTTCTTT.

The chain combines TRBV5-6 with TRBJ1-5, with D perhaps matching TRBD1 (6 bases). The CDR3 totals 16 residues. V was clipped by 5 bases and J by 1 base, with 16 bases between them. In germline, CDR1 is SGHDT, CDR2 YYEEEE. The CDR3 DNA is TGTGCCAGCAGAGTTTGGGGGGCCAGAAGCAATCAGCCCCAGCATTTT. Its protein is CASRVWGARSNQPQHF.

This sequence joins TRBV7-8 and TRBJ2-5; 7 bases map to TRBD1. After removal of 4 bases from V and 5 bases from J, the junction contained 7 bases not matched to a gene. Germline V lookup: CDR1 SGHVS, CDR2 FQNEAQ. CDR3 length: 14 residues. CDR3 nucleotide sequence: TGTGCCAGCAGCTCCGAGACAGGGCGGGAGACCCAGTACTTC. Protein: CASSSETGRETQYF.

The chain has TRBV6-6 and TRBJ1-2, with D tentatively TRBD1 (5 bases). V gave up 0 bases and J gave up 1 base, with 9 bases separating them. Looked up from germline, CDR1 is MNHNY and CDR2 is SVGAGI (reference sequence). This CDR3 comprises 15 residues. The CDR3 nucleotides read TGTGCCAGCAGTTACTCCCTGACAGATAACTATGGCTACACCTTC. As protein: CASSYSLTDNYGYTF.

This clone has just a few counts. V usage is TRBV28 and J usage is TRBJ2-3; TRBD2 aligns across 8 bases. Trimming took 3 bases from V and 3 from J; bases not matched to a gene: 2. CDR1 and CDR2 from the germline V gene are MDHEN and SYDVKM. CDR3 length equals 14 residues. The DNA for the CDR3 is TGTGCCAGCAGTTTTGTAGCGGGGACAGATACGCAGTATTTT. It encodes CASSFVAGTDTQYF.